This TCR beta chain was observed in a study of blood T cells in healthy people across ages (dated by TCRdb to the mid-2010s). In the study overall: Template switching captured roughly one uniquely barcoded TCR beta cDNA molecule per two T cells in model experiments. Age-related changes in TCR beta repertoire diversity were measured in the study by deep sequencing normalized with unique cDNA molecular identifiers. Four age groups were formed from the donors: young (average 16 years), middle-aged (more than 35), aged (about 68) and long-lived (82). To avoid experimental bias, donors of different ages were randomly spread across the sequencing lanes. For two donors (one aged 18 to 30 and one aged 80 or older), the study analyzed two additional independent replicas of 1 million unique cDNA reads from the same blood draw. Results the study describes overall, beyond this receptor: Because the CMV infection status of the donors was unknown, age-related changes in expanded clonotypes may potentially have been confounded. As age increased, observed TCR beta diversity per million T cells dropped in a roughly linear way, and a significant reduction was already evident by age about 36. Estimates of total diversity from one million sequenced T cells were regarded as lower bounds and underestimates. Compared with the aged group, the long-lived group had more naive CD4+ T cells, fewer expanded clones and increased TCR diversity, a pattern suggesting age selection. Because profiling used bulk unsorted PBMCs, naive and antigen-experienced compartments could not be compared conclusively. The percentage of naive T cells measured by flow cytometry correlated strongly with observed TCR beta diversity.

As concerns this clonotype: The antigen it recognizes is unknown. One base away there is no much larger clone; base qualities are not given.

The 39 donors, aged about 6 to 95 years, were systemically healthy Caucasian individuals from Russia. Each donor gave approximately 10 milliliters of peripheral blood, collected into EDTA-treated Vacutainer tubes. Ficoll-Paque density-gradient centrifugation was used to isolate PBMCs, with at least 6.5 million per sample. Trizol reagent was used to extract total RNA from PBMCs, with at least 5 micrograms per sample. Naive CD45RAhigh/CD27high T cell percentages were measured by flow cytometry on a PBMC aliquot from every donor. Libraries were made using 5' RACE. The instrument given in TCRdb is Illumina HiSeq 2500. The second PCR ran for about 7 to 11 cycles and used a J-beta primer mix along with a sample-barcoded 5' primer. A template-switch 5' adaptor carrying 12 random nucleotides introduced a unique molecular identifier onto each TCR beta cDNA molecule. At least 2.5 million CDR3-containing paired-end reads were obtained from each sample. All of the RNA was converted into first-strand cDNA using the Mint cDNA synthesis kit, with a TRBC-specific oligonucleotide serving as the primer. After uracil-DNA glycosylase treatment, a first 18-cycle PCR used universal primers M1SS and BC2_uni_R on all cDNA. The study's own analysis went as follows. Normalization of each sample was performed by random selection of 1 million high-quality reads, each carrying a distinct molecular identifier. Reads with shared molecular identifiers were discarded instead of being binned into consensus sequences. MiTCR, with a Q25 quality threshold and the strictest error-elimination algorithm, was used for CDR3 identification, clonotype clustering and error correction. A nonparametric unseen species model using Euler transformation provided a lower-bound estimate of total TCR beta diversity. TCRdb handled the public reads itself, with Q25 trimming in fastp and clone calling in MiXCR, and kept productive beta chains. Each entry is one CDR3 protein sequence, shown with its most common DNA and genes. TCRdb's processing, not the authors', yielded these V and J calls. The sample table shows 980,000 or so distinct CDR3 sequences, and about 44% are seen once. Around 15% of the sample is taken by the ten largest.

The sequenced sample consisted of blood. This clonotype originated in a man younger than 40 in good health.

The bases are TGTGCCAGCACTACAACGCGGGGGGGTGGCTACACCTTC. It translates as CASTTTRGGGYTF. The chain employs TRBV27 and TRBJ1-2; TRBD1 could be the D gene, as 5 bases match. V loses 7 bases of germline sequence and J loses 7 bases, and the interval between the two ends is 16 bases. Reading from cysteine to phenylalanine, the CDR3 counts 13 amino acids. The DNA shown is the 39-base CDR3, in frame from base 1. In the germline V gene (reference sequence), CDR1 corresponds to MNHEY and CDR2 to SMNVEV.